This record looks at one T cell receptor beta chain sequence and its context. Its antigen is unknown. The sample originates from a study of cytomegalovirus exposure and HLA in healthy donors. Study as a whole: In a later analysis, the roughly 120 validation repertoires were reported to have used the same platform as the roughly 670 first-cohort repertoires.

Study-wide points: Rare sequences made up most TCRs, while some public TCRs were found in many donors. Reports showed the classifier diagnosing cytomegalovirus status with high specificity and sensitivity.

Sequencing was performed with immunoSEQ multiplex PCR; in TCRdb, only in-frame clones are kept and a portion is missing. The sample includes 200,000 to 300,000 clones, 70% to 90% of them seen just once. CDR1 is GTSNPN, CDR2 SVGIG, per germline (reference sequence). Between the trimmed V and J ends, which lost 2 bases and 5 bases, there was a span of 18 bases. This CDR3 has 15 residues. The rearrangement uses TRBV30 and TRBJ2-5; a weak D match, TRBD2 (5 bases). The sample comprised PBMCs. The sequence came from a woman in her twenties or thirties in good health and CMV-seropositive. The CDR3 nucleotides read TGTGCCTGGAGTAACCCGGCTAGCTTCAGGGAGACCCAGTACTTC. Protein: CAWSNPASFRETQYF.